These 7 T cell receptor beta chains originate from one sample sequenced in a study of cytomegalovirus exposure and HLA in healthy donors. A multiplex PCR was run with 60 Vbeta primers and 13 Jbeta primers. Data came from immunoSEQ multiplex PCR; TCRdb stores just in-frame clones and leaves some out. This table lists more than 45,000 clones. Sequenced material: PBMCs. These TCRs come from a male donor in good health and CMV-seronegative.

The chain recombines TRBV20-1 with TRBJ1-1; D is undetermined. There are 11 residues in the CDR3. CDR1 DFQATT and CDR2 SNEGSKA come from the germline V gene (reference sequence). Trimming removed 2 bases at V and 10 bases at J, with 11 bases between. The CDR3 bases are TGCAGTGCTAGAACTCCGAGTGGAGCTTTCTTT. Its translation: CSARTPSGAFF.

The chain combines TRBV7-9 with TRBJ2-4; perhaps TRBD2 as D (6 bases). CDR1 SEHNR and CDR2 FQNEAQ come from the germline V gene (reference sequence). The V end was cut by 2 bases, the J end by 7 bases, with 9 bases between. The CDR3 loop spans 13 amino acids. In DNA form, the CDR3 reads TGTGCCAGCAGCTTAACGGGGGTCAACATTCAGTACTTC. Its protein is CASSLTGVNIQYF.

This chain uses TRBV7-3 with TRBJ2-3; no clear D. Deletions cut 5 bases from V and 2 bases from J, with 8 bases between. This CDR3 has 13 residues. Germline-derived CDR1 and CDR2 are SGHTA and FQGTGA. The CDR3 sequence is CASSLSLTDTQYF. The CDR3 DNA reads as TGTGCCAGCAGCCTCTCCCTCACAGATACGCAGTATTTT.

This chain links TRBV2 with TRBJ2-3; D call uncertain. The CDR3 contains 15 residues. Trimming shortened V by 2 bases and J by 6 bases, and 15 bases separated the two germline ends. Germline V lookup: CDR1 SNHLY, CDR2 FYNNEI. CDR3 in amino acids: CASSELEAEWDTQYF. The DNA for the CDR3 is TGTGCCAGCAGTGAATTAGAGGCAGAGTGGGATACGCAGTATTTT.

The V gene is TRBV5-1, the J gene TRBJ2-1; possible D gene TRBD2, 7 bases. Trimming took 3 bases from V and 6 from J, leaving 28 bases between them. Germline V CDR1 and CDR2: SGHRS, YFSETQ. The CDR3 runs 19 residues. The CDR3 loop is CASSWPAIHGGGGFNEQFF. In DNA form, the CDR3 reads TGCGCCAGCAGCTGGCCGGCTATTCACGGAGGGGGGGGATTCAATGAGCAGTTCTTC.

V and J are TRBV6-1 and TRBJ1-1; D is uncertain. CDR1 MNHNS and CDR2 SASEGT come from the germline V gene. The CDR3 contains 15 residues. Trimming shortened V by 1 base and J by 0 bases, and 9 bases separated the two germline ends. The CDR3 spells CASSEGEGMNTEAFF. The CDR3 DNA reads as TGTGCCAGCAGTGAAGGGGAGGGTATGAACACTGAAGCTTTCTTT.

The J gene is TRBJ2-7, the V gene TRBV7-8; D may be TRBD1 (5 bases). V was shortened by 4 bases and J by 2 bases, with 24 bases between the two germline ends. Germline V lookup: CDR1 SGHVS, CDR2 FQNEAQ. This CDR3 contains 18 residues. The CDR3 DNA is TGTGCCAGCAGCTCAATTACACGGCGGCAGGGAATAGCCTACGAGCAGTACTTC. Translation gives CASSSITRRQGIAYEQYF. The variable domain in full, completed from reference TRBV7-8 and TRBJ2-7, reads GAGVSQSPRYKVAKRGQDVALRCDPISGHVSLFWYQQALGQGPEFLTYFQNEAQLDKSGLPSDRFFAERPEGSVSTLKIQRTQQEDSAVYLCASSSITRRQGIAYEQYFGPGTRLTVT.